Sequencing of this T cell receptor beta chain was carried out in a study of T-cell reconstitution after alpha-beta-depleted transplantation in children. This clonotype was detected only a few times. Unique molecular identifiers were incorporated when the TCRbeta library was constructed. Via MiXCR, TCRdb re-called the PCR reads, giving one row per CDR3 protein. The sample shows hundreds of thousands of distinct CDR3 sequences, about a sixth of them seen only once. The CDR3 is made up of 15 amino acids. With V trimmed by 4 bases and J by 7 bases, 8 bases remained unmatched. CDR1 is SGHRS, CDR2 YFSETQ, per germline.

The chain joins TRBV5-1 to TRBJ2-1; 10 bases map to TRBD2. This sequence was found in a human donor who donated a stem cell graft to a child with acute lymphoblastic leukemia. Sequences were derived from PBMCs from the stem cell graft donor, sampled from the stem cell graft. CDR3 nucleotides: TGCGCCAGCAGCCAGTGGACTAGCGGACTAAATGAGCAGTTCTTC. Its protein is CASSQWTSGLNEQFF.